Listed below are T cell receptor beta chains from one sample, sequenced in a study of T cell repertoires in cytomegalovirus infection. TCRdb re-analysed the reads in MiXCR, keeping a single row per CDR3 protein. The repertoire consists of hundreds of thousands of distinct CDR3 sequences, with less than 25% occurring once and the leading ten covering around 7.6%. Material: CD8+ T cells from PBMCs. The receptors derive from a human donor in good health (CMV status not recorded). Some clones in this sample may be carry-over from other donors' samples. Each CDR3 is given with its conserved first and last residue. Fields, in order: V gene, clone size, J gene, CDR3 length, D gene, CDR3 DNA, CDR3 protein. D genes are given only for firm matches. Where a row states a size, it is once, few, many or the class of an expanded clone; other rows omit it.

TRBV6-1	NA	TRBJ2-7	12	TRBD1	TGTGCCAGCAGTTTGACAGGGATCGAGCAGTACTTC	CASSLTGIEQYF
TRBV7-3	many	TRBJ1-6	16	NA	TGTGCCAGCAGCCGCGGACGAGGGGTCTATAATTCACCCCTCCACTTT	CASSRGRGVYNSPLHF
TRBV20-1	NA	TRBJ1-1	13	TRBD1	TGCAGTGCCAGGGGTTCAGGGGGCACTGAAGCTTTCTTT	CSARGSGGTEAFF
TRBV19	few	TRBJ2-1	15	TRBD2	TGTGCCAGTACCCCCCCGGGACTACCCTACAATGAGCAGTTCTTC	CASTPPGLPYNEQFF
TRBV2	NA	TRBJ1-1	14	NA	TGTGCCAGCAGTGCGGGGAGGAAGGACACTGAAGCTTTCTTT	CASSAGRKDTEAFF
TRBV29-1	NA	TRBJ1-4	14	NA	TGCAGCGTAGCGGACCCCACCGAAGGTGAAAAACTGTTTTTT	CSVADPTEGEKLFF
TRBV28	many	TRBJ2-1	15	TRBD1	TGTGCCAGCAGTCAGGACAGGGTCCAGGTAGATGAGCAGTTCTTC	CASSQDRVQVDEQFF
TRBV4-2	NA	TRBJ2-1	15	TRBD2	TGTGCCAGCAGCCAAGAGCGGGGGGGCCACAATGAGCAGTTCTTC	CASSQERGGHNEQFF
TRBV29-1	few	TRBJ1-2	13	NA	TGCAGCGTGATACACCTTGAGGACTATGGCTACACCTTC	CSVIHLEDYGYTF
TRBV19	many	TRBJ1-1	15	NA	TGTGCCAGTAGTACCCCAGACTTCACGAACACTGAAGCTTTCTTT	CASSTPDFTNTEAFF
TRBV11-2	NA	TRBJ2-1	12	NA	TGTACCAGCAGCTTAACCGGGACGGGGAAGTTCTTC	CTSSLTGTGKFF
TRBV11-2	NA	TRBJ2-3	15	NA	TGTGCCAGCAGCCGATGGACACATACCACAGATACGCAGTATTTT	CASSRWTHTTDTQYF
TRBV29-1	few	TRBJ1-2	13	NA	TGCAGCGTTGAGTCCCCGATGAACTATGGCTACACCTTC	CSVESPMNYGYTF
TRBV10-3	NA	TRBJ2-2	15	NA	TGTGCCATCAGTGTCCACCGGGGGAACACCGGGGAGCTGTTTTTT	CAISVHRGNTGELFF
TRBV7-9	NA	TRBJ2-4	13	NA	TGTGCCAGCAGCTTGAGCAGTGAAAACATTCAGTACTTC	CASSLSSENIQYF
TRBV7-2	many	TRBJ2-2	16	NA	TGTGCCAGCAGCTTGAGGCCGACACCGAACACCGGGGAGCTGTTTTTT	CASSLRPTPNTGELFF
TRBV7-6	NA	TRBJ2-7	11	NA	TGTGCCAACAGCCTTACACGCGAACAGTACTTC	CANSLTREQYF
TRBV7-2	NA	TRBJ2-7	16	NA	TGTGCCAGCAGCGATCCGGCTAGGGACCCCAAGGACGAGCAGTACTTC	CASSDPARDPKDEQYF
TRBV7-1	NA	TRBJ1-1	11	TRBD1	TGTGCCAACAGCCCGGACAGGAGGGCTTTCTTT	CANSPDRRAFF
TRBV27	NA	TRBJ1-1	14	TRBD1	TGTGCCAGCAACGTACAGGGGGCGAGGACTGAAGCTTTCTTT	CASNVQGARTEAFF
TRBV20-1	few	TRBJ1-1	11	NA	TGCAGTGCTAGTTGGGGGTCGGAAGCTTTCTTT	CSASWGSEAFF
TRBV20-1	NA	TRBJ1-6	15	NA	TGCAGTGCCGGACTGCTTAGCTCCTATAATTCACCCCTCCACTTT	CSAGLLSSYNSPLHF
TRBV6-1	NA	TRBJ1-5	15	TRBD1	TGTGCCAGCAGTGAGTGGACAGGGGGCAGTCAGCCCCAGCATTTT	CASSEWTGGSQPQHF